The 31 T cell receptor beta chains reported below all come from one sample, sequenced in a study of blood T cells in healthy people across ages. Together with a sample-barcoded 5' primer, a J-beta primer mix was included in a second PCR lasting about 6 to 11 cycles. TCRdb re-called the 5' RACE reads through MiXCR, storing one row per CDR3 protein. The sample carries approximately 800,000 distinct CDR3 sequences, roughly 26% recorded once. The data were also submitted as part of a second study, on T cells of mothers and their children.

Sequenced: blood. The source of these receptors is a boy younger than 18 in good health.

This clonotype was picked up a small number of times. This sequence joins TRBV11-2 and TRBJ2-5; TRBD2 aligns across 8 bases. The DNA end lines up better with TRBJ2-1; the J call may be wrong. Germline loops: CDR1 SGHAT, CDR2 FQNNGV. This CDR3 spans 15 amino acids. This chain's CDR3 is CASSWGSGGYNEQFF. CDR3 coding DNA: TGTGCCAGCAGCTGGGGAAGCGGGGGATACAATGAGCAGTTCTTC.

This clonotype was recorded a few times. This chain links TRBV7-6 with TRBJ2-1; D is possibly TRBD2 (5 bases). In germline, CDR1 is SGHVS, CDR2 FNYEAQ. Trimming removed 5 bases at V and 0 bases at J, with 17 bases between. This CDR3 region has 17 residues. CDR3 in amino acids: CASSQHQTGSSYNEQFF. The CDR3 region has the DNA TGTGCCAGCAGCCAACACCAAACGGGGAGCTCCTACAATGAGCAGTTCTTC.

This clonotype was observed a handful of times. The chain combines TRBV4-2 with TRBJ2-3; D remains ambiguous. With 2 bases removed from V and 3 bases from J, the gap between germline ends came to 12 bases. CDR3 length equals 15 residues. Germline CDR1 reads LGHNA; CDR2 reads YNFKEQ. CDR3 DNA: TGTGCCAGCAGCCAATCGCAGGCAAGGACAGATACGCAGTATTTT. Its translation is CASSQSQARTDTQYF.

As for this clonotype: Just one base apart from a much larger clone, this may be a read error. The chain is built from TRBV6-5 and TRBJ1-2, with D possibly matching TRBD1 (5 bases). Germline V gene lookup returns CDR1 MNHEY and CDR2 SVGAGI. The CDR3 runs to 14 residues. This CDR3 reads CVSSYRRQSYGYTF. The CDR3 DNA reads TGTGTCAGCAGTTACCGAAGACAGAGCTATGGCTACACCTTC.

This clonotype occurred many times. This chain connects TRBV7-8 to TRBJ1-4; D is ambiguous. The CDR3 contains 12 residues. Germline V lookup: CDR1 SGHVS, CDR2 FQNEAQ. The V end was cut by 1 base, the J end by 8 bases, with 5 bases between. The CDR3 DNA is TGTGCCAGCAGCTTAGTACGAGAAAAACTGTTTTTT. Its protein product is CASSLVREKLFF.

The chain employs TRBV6-1 and TRBJ1-1, with 7 bases identical to TRBD1. Unmatched junction bases numbered 7, after V lost 7 bases and J lost 5 bases. The CDR3 is made up of 13 amino acids. Germline V lookup: CDR1 MNHNS, CDR2 SASEGT. In DNA form, the CDR3 reads TGTGCCAGCAAGTCGACAGGGAAGACTGAAGCTTTCTTT. As protein: CASKSTGKTEAFF.

The rearrangement uses TRBV12-3 or TRBV12-4 and TRBJ1-5; 7 bases line up with TRBD1. The CDR3 consists of 15 residues. The V and J ends lost 6 bases and 4 bases, in that order; junction bases with no gene match: 9. CDR3 coding DNA: TGTGCCAGCAGCTGGGACAGCGGCAAAAATCAGCCCCAGCATTTT. Amino acids: CASSWDSGKNQPQHF.

The chain joins TRBV20-1 to TRBJ2-7; perhaps TRBD2 as D (5 bases). Trimming left V 4 bases short and J 3 bases short, with 16 bases between. The CDR3 length is 14 residues. Germline V lookup: CDR1 DFQATT, CDR2 SNEGSKA (reference sequence). The CDR3 is CSATGGPTDYEQYF. The CDR3 DNA reads TGCAGTGCTACGGGCGGGCCCACGGACTACGAGCAGTACTTC.

The CDR3 DNA is TGTGCCAGCAGCCCAGGTACCTACGGTGAAGCTTTCTTT. It codes for CASSPGTYGEAFF. The chain has TRBV7-3 and TRBJ1-1; no reliable D call. The CDR3 runs 13 residues. Trimming shortened V by 5 bases and J by 7 bases, and 14 bases separated the two germline ends. Germline V gene sequence: CDR1 SGHTA, CDR2 FQGTGA. Looking up the rest from reference TRBV7-3 and TRBJ1-1 gives the full variable domain: GAGVSQTPSNKVTEKGKYVELRCDPISGHTALYWYRQSLGQGPEFLIYFQGTGAADDSGLPNDRFFAVRPEGSVSTLKIQRTERGDSAVYLCASSPGTYGEAFFGQGTRLTVV.

This chain links TRBV14 with TRBJ2-5, with 9 nucleotides matching TRBD2. V lost 1 base and J lost 2; bases outside the gene matches: 5. CDR1 and CDR2 (germline): SGHDN, FVKESK. The CDR3 loop spans 16 amino acids. CDR3 nucleotide sequence: TGTGCCAGCAGCCAAGTCACTAGCGGGCCTCAAGAGACCCAGTACTTC. This sequence encodes CASSQVTSGPQETQYF.

The rearrangement links TRBV7-9 to TRBJ1-4; 11 positions match TRBD1. Germline loops: CDR1 SEHNR, CDR2 FQNEAQ (reference sequence). The V segment lost 4 bases and the J segment 8 bases; nucleotides outside the gene matches: 9. The CDR3 length is 16 residues. The CDR3 DNA sequence: TGTGCCAGCAGCTCCCCAGGACAGGGGGCGGAGGAAAAACTGTTTTTT. Translating it yields CASSSPGQGAEEKLFF.

About this clonotype: A read error may account for a junction end that differs from germline. The J gene is TRBJ1-4, the V gene TRBV10-3; no firm D call. CDR1 and CDR2 (germline): ENHRY, SYGVKD. The CDR3 spans 13 residues. The CDR3 loop reads CAISERVNEKLFF. DNA of the CDR3: TGTGCCATCAGTGAGAGGGTTAATGAGAAACTGTTTTTT.

V and J are TRBV5-1 and TRBJ2-6; D possibly uses TRBD1 or TRBD2 (6 bases each). The CDR3 contains 14 residues. Germline CDR1 SGHRS, CDR2 YFSETQ. Deletions cut 3 bases from V and 14 bases from J, with 18 bases between. The CDR3 DNA sequence: TGCGCCAGCAGCTGGGACACCCGCGGAGGGATCCTGACTTTC. The encoded protein is CASSWDTRGGILTF.

This clonotype was observed a handful of times. The V call is TRBV29-1, the J call TRBJ2-6; perhaps TRBD2 as D (5 bases). The CDR3 has 14 amino acids. V was pared by 4 bases and J by 2 bases, with 9 bases between. Germline loops: CDR1 SQVTM, CDR2 ANQGSEA. The DNA for the CDR3 is TGCAGCGTTGCCCCCGGGGCTGGGGCCAACGTCCTGACTTTC. This codes for CSVAPGAGANVLTF.

This clonotype was detected only a few times. The genes are TRBV6-6 and TRBJ2-3; D may be TRBD2 (5 bases). The germline V gene encodes CDR1 MNHNY and CDR2 SVGAGI (reference sequence). Deletions cut 0 bases from V and 0 bases from J, with 10 bases between. This CDR3 spans 16 amino acids. The CDR3 reads CASSYSNWTSTDTQYF. DNA of the CDR3: TGTGCCAGCAGTTACTCCAATTGGACTAGCACAGATACGCAGTATTTT.

The sample holds a few counts of this clonotype. This chain uses TRBV12-3 or TRBV12-4 with TRBJ2-5; D perhaps matches TRBD2 (6 bases). The CDR3 sequence is 14 residues long. V dropped 2 bases and J dropped 1 base, with 8 bases sitting between them. Here the CDR3 DNA reads TGTGCCAGCAGTTTATCGGGGGTCCAAGAGACCCAGTACTTC. Amino acid sequence: CASSLSGVQETQYF.

V is TRBV10-3 and J is TRBJ1-1; perhaps TRBD1 as D (5 bases). The ends were cut back, 8 bases at V and 10 bases at J, with 20 bases in the middle. Germline V gene lookup returns CDR1 ENHRY and CDR2 SYGVKD. The CDR3 length is 13 residues. The CDR3 DNA reads as TGTGCCATCCTCGCACCATCGGAGGGGTCAGCTTTCTTT. Its protein is CAILAPSEGSAFF.

The table lists this clonotype with a few counts. The chain has TRBV28 and TRBJ2-5; the D gene could be TRBD1 or TRBD2 (6 bases each). Germline assignment: CDR1 MDHEN and CDR2 SYDVKM. This CDR3 is built from 15 residues. V gave up 3 bases and J gave up 1 base, with 12 bases separating them. DNA of the CDR3: TGTGCCAGCAGTTTTAGGGGGGTGGGCCAAGAGACCCAGTACTTC. Translated, it gives CASSFRGVGQETQYF.

This chain connects TRBV5-1 to TRBJ1-1, with D hard to call. Germline V gene lookup returns CDR1 SGHRS and CDR2 YFSETQ. This CDR3 has 13 amino acids. The V end was cut by 4 bases, the J end by 7 bases, with 14 bases between. The CDR3 region has the DNA TGCGCCAGCAGCCACTTGAACCCAGATGAAGCTTTCTTT. Protein sequence: CASSHLNPDEAFF.

This clonotype was recorded a few times. The CDR3 DNA reads TGCAGCGCCGTTGCAGGGACCTCTGGAAACACCATATATTTT. Translated: CSAVAGTSGNTIYF. The V and J genes are TRBV20-1 and TRBJ1-3; a possible D gene is TRBD1 (5 bases). Per the germline V gene, CDR1 is DFQATT and CDR2 is SNEGSKA (reference sequence). The CDR3 contains 14 residues.

The chain uses TRBV5-1 and TRBJ1-2; D is unclear. The length of the CDR3 is 13 residues. Per the germline V gene, CDR1 is SGHRS and CDR2 is YFSETQ. Trimming shortened V by 3 bases and J by 3 bases, and 9 bases separated the two germline ends. Here the CDR3 reads CASSYSSDYGYTF. Here the CDR3 DNA reads TGCGCCAGCAGCTACTCCTCCGACTATGGCTACACCTTC.

This clonotype has more than one count but fewer than ten. This chain uses TRBV6-5 with TRBJ2-5, with 15 bases lining up with TRBD2. The CDR3 is 14 residues long. The ends lost 8 bases at V and 6 bases at J; junction bases unmatched: 4. Germline lookup yields CDR1 MNHEY and CDR2 SVGAGI. CDR3 protein: CASGTSGRRKTQYF. CDR3 DNA: TGTGCCAGCGGGACTAGCGGGAGGCGGAAGACCCAGTACTTC.

V is TRBV12-3 or TRBV12-4 and J is TRBJ2-1; 15 positions agree with TRBD2. This CDR3 has 18 residues. With V trimmed by 4 bases and J by 11 bases, 15 bases remained unmatched. CDR3: CASSSSGGRTSGGAQQFF. The CDR3 DNA sequence: TGTGCCAGCAGTTCCTCGGGGGGGAGGACTAGCGGGGGGGCCCAGCAGTTCTTC.

V usage is TRBV7-2 and J usage is TRBJ2-3; 9 bases map to TRBD1. V lost 4 bases to trimming and J lost 4 bases; unmatched junction nucleotides: 9. The CDR3 totals 16 residues. CDR1 and CDR2 (germline): SGHTA, FQGNSA. CDR3: CASSSIQGATADTQYF. CDR3 in DNA: TGTGCCAGCAGCTCGATACAGGGGGCGACGGCAGATACGCAGTATTTT.

The chain uses TRBV29-1 and TRBJ2-3, with D possibly matching TRBD1 (5 bases). CDR3 length equals 13 residues. Between the trimmed V and J ends, which lost 2 bases and 9 bases, there was a span of 15 bases. Germline V gene sequence: CDR1 SQVTM, CDR2 ANQGSEA. CDR3 protein: CSVELGRVRTQYF. CDR3 DNA: TGCAGCGTTGAACTTGGCAGGGTAAGAACGCAGTATTTT.

This chain joins TRBV6-5 and TRBJ2-7, with 10 bases fitting TRBD2. Germline V gene data show CDR1 as MNHEY and CDR2 as SVGAGI. The CDR3 consists of 15 residues. Trimming removed 5 bases from V and 2 bases from J; junction bases left unmatched: 6. This CDR3 reads CASSTGLADTYEQYF. The CDR3 DNA reads TGTGCCAGCAGTACCGGACTAGCGGACACCTACGAGCAGTACTTC.

In its sample, this clonotype was seen a few times. The gene calls are TRBV7-9 and TRBJ2-2, with 10 bases matching TRBD2. With 11 bases clipped from V and 4 bases from J, the junction kept 13 bases outside the gene matches. Looked up from germline, CDR1 is SEHNR and CDR2 is FQNEAQ (reference sequence). The CDR3 length is 16 residues. The CDR3 region has the DNA TGTGCCTACACTGGTAGCGGGGGGCGCATCACCGGGGAGCTGTTTTTT. It is translated as CAYTGSGGRITGELFF.

J is TRBJ1-4 and V is TRBV7-9, with D hard to call. Germline CDR1 is SEHNR and CDR2 is FQNEAQ (reference sequence). With 5 bases removed from V and 0 bases from J, the gap between germline ends came to 10 bases. The CDR3 runs to 15 residues. The DNA for the CDR3 is TGTGCCAGCAGCAAGAACAGTGCAACTAATGAAAAACTGTTTTTT. It encodes CASSKNSATNEKLFF.

A few counts support this clonotype. V gene TRBV6-5 combines with J gene TRBJ2-5; the match to TRBD2 covers 8 bases. The germline gives CDR1 MNHEY, CDR2 SVGAGI. This CDR3 is built from 15 residues. With V trimmed by 2 bases and J by 6 bases, 8 bases remained unmatched. The CDR3 DNA follows: TGTGCCAGCAGTTACGGGACTAGTACTGTAAAGACCCAGTACTTC. Protein sequence: CASSYGTSTVKTQYF.

This sequence joins TRBV12-3 or TRBV12-4 and TRBJ1-2, with D possibly being TRBD1 (6 bases). V lost 2 bases, J lost 8 bases, and 12 bases lay in between. The CDR3 consists of 13 residues. This chain's CDR3 is CASSLNREGGYTF. The CDR3 coding sequence is TGTGCCAGCAGTTTAAACAGGGAAGGAGGCTACACCTTC.

V and J are TRBV5-1 and TRBJ2-3; maybe TRBD1 (5 bases). V was shortened by 5 bases and J by 4 bases, with 20 bases between the two germline ends. The CDR3 consists of 16 residues. CDR1 is SGHRS and CDR2 is YFSETQ in the germline V gene. CDR3 amino acids: CASSVTTAGSADTQYF. In DNA, the CDR3 is TGCGCCAGCAGTGTTACGACAGCCGGTTCGGCAGATACGCAGTATTTT.